One T cell receptor (beta chain) is described in this entry. The data belong to a study of blood T cell repertoires in COVID-19. Study details: Samples taken during acute and convalescent COVID-19 were collected in the United States, Italy and Spain.

Methods used by the authors: Reference gene primer amplification gave estimated nucleated cell counts. The repertoire was sequenced with immunoSEQ multiplex PCR; TCRdb's copy has only in-frame clones and lacks some. V, J and clone size are taken as reported in that table, and D and trimming were inferred from the DNA itself. The sample lists about 39,000 clones; just under 95% were seen once. V lost 5 bases to trimming and J lost 4 bases; unmatched junction nucleotides: 10. This CDR3 has 16 amino acids. Germline loops: CDR1 SEHNR, CDR2 FQNEAQ (reference sequence). The receptor was isolated from a human donor with active COVID-19. The donor label of this sample is uncertain. This chain joins TRBV7-9 and TRBJ2-2; TRBD1 agrees at 7 bases. Sequencing was performed on peripheral blood. CDR3 bases: TGTGCCAGCAGCGGTTTGACAGGGTTTGGCACCGGGGAGCTGTTTTTT. This encodes CASSGLTGFGTGELFF. The complete variable domain, with remaining parts taken from reference TRBV7-9 and TRBJ2-2, reads DTGVSQNPRHKITKRGQNVTFRCDPISEHNRLYWYRQTLGQGPEFLTYFQNEAQLEKSRLLSDRFSAERPKGSFSTLEIQRTEQGDSAMYLCASSGLTGFGTGELFFGEGSRLTVL.